This paragraph covers one T cell receptor beta chain sequence. What it binds is unknown. The data were obtained in a study of T cells in Graves' hyperthyroidism and ophthalmopathy. Findings and caveats of the study: The model's output predicted ophthalmopathy at a median of about 5.9 months prior to onset. Clonotypes that were expanded in thyroid above 0.001 mostly appeared in blood too. From stable hyperthyroidism, ophthalmopathy was set apart by a 13 V-J model.

Diagnoses were established using clinical symptoms, serum thyroxine and TRAb, thyroid ultrasound and orbital computed tomography. Germline CDR1 SEHNR, CDR2 FQNEAQ (reference sequence). Unmatched junction bases numbered 6, after V lost 5 bases and J lost 6 bases. The CDR3 length is 14 residues. RNA transcripts were the template for amplifying TCR beta CDR3 regions. The TCR CDR3 was amplified in a first-round RT-PCR using the HTBI primer set. TCRdb called the multiplex PCR reads again in MiXCR, with one record for every CDR3 protein. Of approximately 700,000 distinct CDR3 sequences listed, 40% to 55% are singletons.

Specimen: peripheral blood or thyroid tissue (not recorded which). The sequence was collected from an adult man with Graves' disease, either hyperthyroidism or ophthalmopathy (not recorded which). The chain carries TRBV7-9 and TRBJ2-7; TRBD1 matches at 11 bases. The CDR3 bases are TGTGCCAGCAGCGTTGGGGGACAGGGGGTCGAGCAGTACTTC. Protein sequence: CASSVGGQGVEQYF.